This entry concerns a single TCR beta chain. The CDR3 spans 15 residues. V lost 8 bases, J lost 6 bases, and 11 bases stayed unmatched. The germline V gene encodes CDR1 KGHSY and CDR2 FQNENV. The protocol was immunoSEQ multiplex PCR, while the TCRdb copy is restricted to in-frame clones and leaves out a portion. Counted here are roughly 160,000 clones, about four fifths occurring once; the ten biggest clones make up about 2.1%. The record originates from a study of blood T cell repertoires in COVID-19. The gene calls are TRBV16 and TRBJ1-1, with 11 bases lining up with TRBD1. Sequenced material: peripheral blood. The TCR was taken from a woman of 80 years or more with acute or convalescent COVID-19. The CDR3 loop is CASGRTGGLFAEAFF. The CDR3 nucleotides are TGTGCCAGCGGACGGACAGGGGGCCTTTTTGCTGAAGCTTTCTTT.